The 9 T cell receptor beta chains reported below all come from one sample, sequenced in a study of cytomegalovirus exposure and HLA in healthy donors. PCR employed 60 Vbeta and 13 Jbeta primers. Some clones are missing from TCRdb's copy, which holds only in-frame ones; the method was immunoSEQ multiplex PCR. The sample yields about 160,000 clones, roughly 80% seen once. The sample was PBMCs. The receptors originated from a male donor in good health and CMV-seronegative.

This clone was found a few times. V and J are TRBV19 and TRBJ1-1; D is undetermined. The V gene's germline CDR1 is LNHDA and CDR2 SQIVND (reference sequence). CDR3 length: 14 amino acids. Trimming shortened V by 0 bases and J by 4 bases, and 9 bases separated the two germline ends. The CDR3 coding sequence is TGTGCCAGTAGTATAGAAGGATCGGGCACTGAAGCTTTCTTT. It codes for CASSIEGSGTEAFF. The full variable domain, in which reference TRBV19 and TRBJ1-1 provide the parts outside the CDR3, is DGGITQSPKYLFRKEGQNVTLSCEQNLNHDAMYWYRQDPGQGLRLIYYSQIVNDFQKGDIAEGYSVSREKKESFPLTVTSAQKNPTAFYLCASSIEGSGTEAFFGQGTRLTVV.

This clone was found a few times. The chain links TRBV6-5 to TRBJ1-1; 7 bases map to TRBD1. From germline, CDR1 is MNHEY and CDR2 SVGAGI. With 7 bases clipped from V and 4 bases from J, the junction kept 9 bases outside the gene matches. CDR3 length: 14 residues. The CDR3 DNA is TGTGCCAGCACCCCACCGACAGGGTCCACTGAAGCTTTCTTT. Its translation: CASTPPTGSTEAFF.

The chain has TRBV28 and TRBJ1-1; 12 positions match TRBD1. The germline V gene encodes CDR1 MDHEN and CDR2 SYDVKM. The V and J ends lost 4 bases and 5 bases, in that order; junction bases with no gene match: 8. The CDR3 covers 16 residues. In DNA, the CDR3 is TGTGCCAGCAGTTCCCCGGGACAGGGGGCGGGGACTGAAGCTTTCTTT. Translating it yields CASSSPGQGAGTEAFF.

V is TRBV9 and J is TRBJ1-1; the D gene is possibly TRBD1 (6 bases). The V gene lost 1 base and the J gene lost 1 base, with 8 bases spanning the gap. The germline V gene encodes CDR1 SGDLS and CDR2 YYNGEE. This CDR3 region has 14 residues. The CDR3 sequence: CASSVRQANTEAFF. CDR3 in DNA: TGTGCCAGCAGCGTAAGACAGGCGAACACTGAAGCTTTCTTT.

The CDR3: CASGTGRDYEQYF. In DNA, the CDR3 is TGTGCCAGTGGTACAGGGCGAGACTACGAGCAGTACTTC. The chain uses TRBV19 and TRBJ2-7, with D perhaps TRBD1 (6 bases). Trimming removed 8 bases at V and 3 bases at J, with 14 bases between. The CDR3 is 13 amino acids. Germline V gene sequence: CDR1 LNHDA, CDR2 SQIVND (reference sequence).

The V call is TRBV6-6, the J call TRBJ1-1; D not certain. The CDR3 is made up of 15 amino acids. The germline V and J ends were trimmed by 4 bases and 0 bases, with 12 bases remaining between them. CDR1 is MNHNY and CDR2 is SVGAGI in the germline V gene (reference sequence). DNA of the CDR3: TGTGCCAGCAGTTTAAGCCCTCCCATGAACACTGAAGCTTTCTTT. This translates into CASSLSPPMNTEAFF.

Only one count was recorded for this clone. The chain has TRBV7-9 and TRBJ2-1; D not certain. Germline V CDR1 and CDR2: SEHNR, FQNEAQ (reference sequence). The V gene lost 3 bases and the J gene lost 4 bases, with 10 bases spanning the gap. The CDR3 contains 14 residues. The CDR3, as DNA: TGTGCCAGCAGCTTCTCGTCTCCTTACAATGAGCAGTTCTTC. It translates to CASSFSSPYNEQFF.

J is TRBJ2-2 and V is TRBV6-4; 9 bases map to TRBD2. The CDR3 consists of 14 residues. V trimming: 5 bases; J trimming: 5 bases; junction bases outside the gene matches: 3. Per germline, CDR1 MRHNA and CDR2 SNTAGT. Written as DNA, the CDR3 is TGTGCCAGCAGTCCGGGACTAGCAACCGGGGAGCTGTTTTTT. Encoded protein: CASSPGLATGELFF.

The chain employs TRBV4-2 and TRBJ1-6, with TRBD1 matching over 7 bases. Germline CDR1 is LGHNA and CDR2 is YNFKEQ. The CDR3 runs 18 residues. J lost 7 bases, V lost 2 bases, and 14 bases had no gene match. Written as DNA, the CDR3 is TGTGCCAGCAGCCAACCCGACGGACAGGCAAATAGAAATTCACCCCTCCACTTT. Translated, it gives CASSQPDGQANRNSPLHF.